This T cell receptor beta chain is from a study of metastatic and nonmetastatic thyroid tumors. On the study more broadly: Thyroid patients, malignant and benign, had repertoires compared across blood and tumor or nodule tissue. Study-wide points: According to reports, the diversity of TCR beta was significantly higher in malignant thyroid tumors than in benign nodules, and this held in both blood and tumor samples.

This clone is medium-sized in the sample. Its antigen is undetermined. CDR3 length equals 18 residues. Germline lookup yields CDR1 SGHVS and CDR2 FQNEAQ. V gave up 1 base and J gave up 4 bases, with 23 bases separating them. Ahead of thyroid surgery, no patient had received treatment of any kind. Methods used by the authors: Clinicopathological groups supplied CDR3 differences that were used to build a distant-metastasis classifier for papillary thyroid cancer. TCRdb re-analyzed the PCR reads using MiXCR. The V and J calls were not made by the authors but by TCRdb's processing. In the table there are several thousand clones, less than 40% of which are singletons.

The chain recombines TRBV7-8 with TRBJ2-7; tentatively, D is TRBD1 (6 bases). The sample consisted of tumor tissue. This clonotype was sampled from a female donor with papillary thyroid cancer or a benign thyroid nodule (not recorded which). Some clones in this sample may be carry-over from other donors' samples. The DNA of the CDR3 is TGTGCCAGCAGCTTAGTAAAGGTTAGGGGGTTCCTCTTTTACGAGCAGTACTTC. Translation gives CASSLVKVRGFLFYEQYF.